The entry below gives a single T cell receptor (beta chain) sequence along with its context. Per the study methods: Reference gene primer amplification gave nucleated cell count estimates. Produced via immunoSEQ multiplex PCR; TCRdb's table is partial and in-frame only. V and J calls and clone size are given by that table; D and trimming were obtained from the DNA. This sample has hundreds of thousands of clones, with about 90% found just once. This sample was included in a study of blood T cell repertoires in COVID-19. The study drew participants aged 18 to 89 years from around 24 US areas. Participants had their cohort set by participant-reported clinical history. This CDR3 contains 15 residues. Germline CDR1 and CDR2: LGHNA and YSLEER. V was shortened by 4 bases and J by 4 bases, with 14 bases between the two germline ends.

This clonotype was sampled from a man under 40 who had recovered from COVID-19. V and J are TRBV4-3 and TRBJ1-5; D gene unclear. The sample taken for sequencing was PBMCs or T cells enriched from blood (not recorded which). In DNA, the CDR3 is TGCGCCAGCAGCCTTCAGTACAGCACTAATCAGCCCCAGCATTTT. Its translation: CASSLQYSTNQPQHF.